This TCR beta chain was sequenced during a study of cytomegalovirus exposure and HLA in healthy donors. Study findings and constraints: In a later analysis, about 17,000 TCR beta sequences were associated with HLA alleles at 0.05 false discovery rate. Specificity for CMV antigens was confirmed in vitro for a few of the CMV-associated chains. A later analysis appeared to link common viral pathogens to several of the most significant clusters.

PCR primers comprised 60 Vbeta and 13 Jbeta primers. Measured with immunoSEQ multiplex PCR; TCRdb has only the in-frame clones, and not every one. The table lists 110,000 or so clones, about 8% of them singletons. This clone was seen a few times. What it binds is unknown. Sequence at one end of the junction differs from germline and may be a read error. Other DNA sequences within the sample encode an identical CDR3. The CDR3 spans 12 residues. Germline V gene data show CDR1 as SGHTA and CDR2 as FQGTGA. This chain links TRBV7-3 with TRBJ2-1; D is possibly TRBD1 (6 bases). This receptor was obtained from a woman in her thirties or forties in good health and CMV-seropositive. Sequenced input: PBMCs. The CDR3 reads CASSVQGVEQFF. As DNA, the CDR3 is TGTGCAAGCAGCGTACAGGGAGTTGAGCAGTTCTTC.